This TCR beta chain was profiled in a study of CD8+ T cells in alopecia areata. The treatment: oral pan-JAK inhibitor, 5-10 mg twice daily. Extracted RNA was reverse transcribed into cDNA, the sequencing template. TCRdb's copy holds only in-frame clones and misses some; the assay was immunoSEQ multiplex PCR. The sample carries around 200,000 clones, about 55% recorded once. The TCR originated in a human donor with alopecia areata. This sample comprised CD8+ T cells sorted from blood, obtained at week 24, from a patient treated with tofacitinib.

The CDR3 nucleotides read TGTGCCAGCAGCCCAGGAAGGGACATTCAGGGCTACACCTTC. Protein product: CASSPGRDIQGYTF. This chain joins TRBV7-6 and TRBJ1-2; perhaps TRBD1 as D (6 bases). Per the germline V gene, CDR1 is SGHVS and CDR2 is FNYEAQ. This CDR3 contains 14 residues. V was shortened by 5 bases and J by 8 bases, with 18 bases between the two germline ends.